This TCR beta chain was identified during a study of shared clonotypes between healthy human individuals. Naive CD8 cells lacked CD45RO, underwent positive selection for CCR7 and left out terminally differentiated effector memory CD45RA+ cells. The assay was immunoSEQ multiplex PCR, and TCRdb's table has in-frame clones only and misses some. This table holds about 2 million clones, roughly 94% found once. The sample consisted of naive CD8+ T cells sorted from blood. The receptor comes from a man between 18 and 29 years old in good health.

Here the CDR3 DNA reads TGTGCCAGCACCTCAGAGCCCGAGACGGGGTTCTATGGCTACACCTTC. Residues: CASTSEPETGFYGYTF. The gene calls are TRBV7-9 and TRBJ1-2; D unclear. V was clipped by 7 bases and J by 4 bases, with 22 bases between them. CDR1 SEHNR and CDR2 FQNEAQ come from the germline V gene (reference sequence). The CDR3 sequence is 16 residues long. Full variable domain (outside the CDR3, taken from reference TRBV7-9 and TRBJ1-2): DTGVSQNPRHKITKRGQNVTFRCDPISEHNRLYWYRQTLGQGPEFLTYFQNEAQLEKSRLLSDRFSAERPKGSFSTLEIQRTEQGDSAMYLCASTSEPETGFYGYTFGSGTRLTVV.